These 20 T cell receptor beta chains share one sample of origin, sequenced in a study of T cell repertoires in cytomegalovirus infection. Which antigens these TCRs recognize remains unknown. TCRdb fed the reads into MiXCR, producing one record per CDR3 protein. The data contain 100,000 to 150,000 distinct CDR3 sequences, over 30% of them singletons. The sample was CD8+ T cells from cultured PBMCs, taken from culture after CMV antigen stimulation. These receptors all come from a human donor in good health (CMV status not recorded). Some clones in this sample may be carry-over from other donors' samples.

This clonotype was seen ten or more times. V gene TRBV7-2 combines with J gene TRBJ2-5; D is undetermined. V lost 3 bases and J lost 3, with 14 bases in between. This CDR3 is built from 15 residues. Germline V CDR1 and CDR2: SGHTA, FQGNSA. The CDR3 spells CASSFLFSGEETQYF. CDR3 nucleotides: TGTGCCAGCAGCTTTCTTTTTTCGGGCGAAGAGACCCAGTACTTC.

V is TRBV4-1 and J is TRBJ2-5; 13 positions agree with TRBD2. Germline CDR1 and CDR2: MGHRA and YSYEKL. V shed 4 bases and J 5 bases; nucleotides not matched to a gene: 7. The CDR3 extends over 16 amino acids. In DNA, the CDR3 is TGCGCCAGCAGCCGACTGACTAGCGGGGGGTTCGAGACCCAGTACTTC. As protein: CASSRLTSGGFETQYF.

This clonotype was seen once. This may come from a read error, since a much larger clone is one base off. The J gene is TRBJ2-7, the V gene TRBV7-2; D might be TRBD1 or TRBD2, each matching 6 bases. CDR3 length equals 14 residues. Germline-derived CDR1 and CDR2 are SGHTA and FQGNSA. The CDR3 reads CANSLVGGGNEQYF. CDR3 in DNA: TGTGCCAACAGCTTAGTTGGAGGGGGGAACGAGCAGTACTTC.

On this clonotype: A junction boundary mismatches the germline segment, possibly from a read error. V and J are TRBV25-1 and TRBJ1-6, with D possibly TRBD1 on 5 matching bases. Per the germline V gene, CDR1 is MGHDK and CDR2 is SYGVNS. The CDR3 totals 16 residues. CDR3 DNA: TGTGCCAGCAGTAAATATGGAGCAGGGTTCAATTCACCCCTCCACTTT. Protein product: CASSKYGAGFNSPLHF.

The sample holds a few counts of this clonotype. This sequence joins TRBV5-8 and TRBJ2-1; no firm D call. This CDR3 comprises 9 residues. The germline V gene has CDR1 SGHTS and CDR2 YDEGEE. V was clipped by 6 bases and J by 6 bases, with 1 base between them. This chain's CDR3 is CASTNEQFF. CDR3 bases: TGTGCCAGCACCAATGAGCAGTTCTTC.

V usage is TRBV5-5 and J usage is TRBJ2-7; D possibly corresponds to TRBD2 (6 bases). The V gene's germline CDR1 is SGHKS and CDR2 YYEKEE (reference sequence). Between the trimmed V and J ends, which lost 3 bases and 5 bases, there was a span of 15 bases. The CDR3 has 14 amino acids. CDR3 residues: CASSWTGVRDEQYF. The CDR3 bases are TGTGCCAGCAGCTGGACGGGGGTTAGGGACGAGCAGTACTTC.

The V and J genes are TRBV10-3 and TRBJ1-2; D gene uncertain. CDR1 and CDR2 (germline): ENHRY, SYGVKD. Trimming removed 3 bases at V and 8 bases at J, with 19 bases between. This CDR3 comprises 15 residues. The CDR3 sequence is CAISDPDVWRHGYTF. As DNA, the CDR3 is TGTGCCATCAGTGACCCCGACGTCTGGAGGCACGGCTACACCTTC.

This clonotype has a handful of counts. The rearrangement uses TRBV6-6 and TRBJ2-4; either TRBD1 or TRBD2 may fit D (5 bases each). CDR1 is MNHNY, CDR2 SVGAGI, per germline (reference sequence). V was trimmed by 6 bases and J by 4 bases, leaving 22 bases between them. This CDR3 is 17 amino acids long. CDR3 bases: TGTGCCAGCAGGGCCGACCCGGGACGGCTGGGGAAAAACATTCAGTACTTC. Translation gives CASRADPGRLGKNIQYF.

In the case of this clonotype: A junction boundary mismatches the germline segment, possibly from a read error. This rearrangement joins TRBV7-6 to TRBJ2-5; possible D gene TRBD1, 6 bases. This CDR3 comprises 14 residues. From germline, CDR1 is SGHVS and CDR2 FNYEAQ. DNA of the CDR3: TGTGCTAGCAGCTTAGGGGGTATAAAAGAGACCCAGTACTTC. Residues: CASSLGGIKETQYF.

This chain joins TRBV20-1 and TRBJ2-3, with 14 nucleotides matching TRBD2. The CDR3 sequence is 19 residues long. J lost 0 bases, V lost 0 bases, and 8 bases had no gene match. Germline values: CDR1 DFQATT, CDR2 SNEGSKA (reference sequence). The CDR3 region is CSARDTSGLAGESTDTQYF. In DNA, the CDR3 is TGCAGTGCTAGAGATACCTCGGGACTAGCGGGGGAGAGCACAGATACGCAGTATTTT.

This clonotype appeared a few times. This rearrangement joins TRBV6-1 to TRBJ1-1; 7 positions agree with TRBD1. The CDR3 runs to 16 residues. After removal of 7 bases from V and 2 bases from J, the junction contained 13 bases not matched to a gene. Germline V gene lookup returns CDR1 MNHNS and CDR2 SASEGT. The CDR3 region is CASTLLDRVGNTEAFF. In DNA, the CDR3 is TGTGCCAGCACCCTACTTGACAGGGTAGGAAACACTGAAGCTTTCTTT.

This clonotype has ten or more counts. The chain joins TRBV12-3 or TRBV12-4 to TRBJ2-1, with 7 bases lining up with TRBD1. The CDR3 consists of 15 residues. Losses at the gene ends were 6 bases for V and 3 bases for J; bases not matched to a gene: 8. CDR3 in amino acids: CASSSQGQSYNEQFF. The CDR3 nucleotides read TGTGCCAGCAGCAGTCAGGGACAGAGCTACAATGAGCAGTTCTTC.

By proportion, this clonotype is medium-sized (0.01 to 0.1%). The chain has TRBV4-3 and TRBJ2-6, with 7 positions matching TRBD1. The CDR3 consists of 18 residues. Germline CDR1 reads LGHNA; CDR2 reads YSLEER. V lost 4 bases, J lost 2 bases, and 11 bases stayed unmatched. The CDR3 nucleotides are TGCGCCAGCAGCCGATATACCGACAGGGCGGCTGGGGCCAACGTCCTGACTTTC. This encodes CASSRYTDRAAGANVLTF.

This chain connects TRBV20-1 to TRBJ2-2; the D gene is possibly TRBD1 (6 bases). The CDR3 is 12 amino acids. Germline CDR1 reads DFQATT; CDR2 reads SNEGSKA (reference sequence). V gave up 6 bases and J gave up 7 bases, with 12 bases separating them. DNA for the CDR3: TGCAGTGCCACCAGGGGTGTCGGGGAGCTGTTTTTT. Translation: CSATRGVGELFF.

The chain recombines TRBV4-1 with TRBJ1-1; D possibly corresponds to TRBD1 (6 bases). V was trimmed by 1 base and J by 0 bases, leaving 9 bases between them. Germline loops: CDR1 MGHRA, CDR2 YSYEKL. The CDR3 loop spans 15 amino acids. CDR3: CASSQGDTLNTEAFF. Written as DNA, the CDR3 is TGCGCCAGCAGCCAAGGGGACACCCTGAACACTGAAGCTTTCTTT.

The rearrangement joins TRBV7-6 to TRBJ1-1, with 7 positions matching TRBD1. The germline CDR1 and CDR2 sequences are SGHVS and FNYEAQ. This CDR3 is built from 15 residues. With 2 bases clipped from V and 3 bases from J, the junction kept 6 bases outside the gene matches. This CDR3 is CASSLKTGSDTEAFF. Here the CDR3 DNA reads TGTGCCAGCAGCTTAAAGACAGGGTCAGACACTGAAGCTTTCTTT.

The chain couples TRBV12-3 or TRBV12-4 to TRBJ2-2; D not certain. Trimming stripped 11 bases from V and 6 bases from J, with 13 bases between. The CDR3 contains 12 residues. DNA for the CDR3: TGTGCCTCAACTGAGATGCCCGGGGAGCTGTTTTTT. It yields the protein CASTEMPGELFF.

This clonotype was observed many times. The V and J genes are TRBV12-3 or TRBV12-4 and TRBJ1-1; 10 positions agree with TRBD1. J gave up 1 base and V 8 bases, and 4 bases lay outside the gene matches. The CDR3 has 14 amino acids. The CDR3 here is CASRRQGANTEAFF. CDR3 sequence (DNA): TGTGCCAGCCGCCGACAGGGGGCGAACACTGAAGCTTTCTTT.

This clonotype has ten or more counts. Written as DNA, the CDR3 is TGTGCCAGCAGCTTGACAGGGAACGAGCAGTACTTC. Protein sequence: CASSLTGNEQYF. The chain has TRBV12-3 or TRBV12-4 and TRBJ2-7; TRBD1 aligns across 7 bases. CDR3 length: 12 residues. The ends lost 6 bases at V and 5 bases at J; junction bases unmatched: 4.

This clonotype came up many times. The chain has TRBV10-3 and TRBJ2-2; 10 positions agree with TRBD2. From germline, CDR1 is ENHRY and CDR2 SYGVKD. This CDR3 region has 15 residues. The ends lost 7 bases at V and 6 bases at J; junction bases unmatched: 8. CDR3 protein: CAIKAGGPRPGELFF. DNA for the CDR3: TGTGCCATCAAAGCGGGGGGGCCGAGGCCCGGGGAGCTGTTTTTT.